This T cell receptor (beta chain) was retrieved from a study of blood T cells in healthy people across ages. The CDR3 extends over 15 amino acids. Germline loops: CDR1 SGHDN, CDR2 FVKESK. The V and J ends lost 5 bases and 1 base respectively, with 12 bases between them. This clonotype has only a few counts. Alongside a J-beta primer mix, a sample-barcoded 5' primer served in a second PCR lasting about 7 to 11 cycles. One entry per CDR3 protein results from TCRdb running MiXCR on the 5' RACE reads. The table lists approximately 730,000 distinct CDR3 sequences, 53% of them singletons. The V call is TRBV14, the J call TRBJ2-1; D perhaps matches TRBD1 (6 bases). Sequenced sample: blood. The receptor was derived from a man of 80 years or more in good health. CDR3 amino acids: CASSIRDISYNEQFF. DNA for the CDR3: TGTGCCAGCAGCATCCGGGACATATCCTACAATGAGCAGTTCTTC. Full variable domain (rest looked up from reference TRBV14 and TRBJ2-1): EAGVTQFPSHSVIEKGQTVTLRCDPISGHDNLYWYRRVMGKEIKFLLHFVKESKQDESGMPNNRFLAERTGGTYSTLKVQPAELEDSGVYFCASSIRDISYNEQFFGPGTRLTVL.